A single sample gave rise to the 16 T cell receptor beta chains below, sequenced in a study of cytomegalovirus exposure and HLA in healthy donors. With 60 Vbeta and 13 Jbeta primers, the PCR was carried out. Assay used: immunoSEQ multiplex PCR; TCRdb lists only in-frame clones, some missing. Altogether around 200,000 clones are present, 65% to 85% being singletons, with the ten largest covering 1.6%. The sequenced material came from PBMCs. Receptors were obtained from a woman aged 18-30 years in good health and CMV-seronegative.

This chain joins TRBV30 and TRBJ1-2; D gene ambiguous. There are 14 residues in the CDR3. V was cut by 0 bases and J by 7 bases, with 15 bases left in between. Germline values: CDR1 GTSNPN, CDR2 SVGIG (reference sequence). The CDR3: CAWSVSGFYSGYTF. The CDR3 DNA follows: TGTGCCTGGAGTGTGTCCGGGTTTTACTCTGGCTACACCTTC.

This clone was detected once. This sequence joins TRBV7-2 and TRBJ2-1; 9 nucleotides align to TRBD2. The CDR3 is 16 residues long. Trimming at V came to 5 bases and at J to 7 bases, leaving 12 bases not matched to a gene. Germline V lookup: CDR1 SGHTA, CDR2 FQGNSA. Here the CDR3 DNA reads TGTGCCAGCAGCCCATTTTGGTCTAGCGGGGAGAATGAGCAGTTCTTC. Translated, it gives CASSPFWSSGENEQFF. The full variable domain, in which reference TRBV7-2 and TRBJ2-1 provide the parts outside the CDR3, is GAGVSQSPSNKVTEKGKDVELRCDPISGHTALYWYRQSLGQGLEFLIYFQGNSAPDKSGLPSDRFSAERTGGSVSTLTIQRTQQEDSAVYLCASSPFWSSGENEQFFGPGTRLTVL.

The gene calls are TRBV29-1 and TRBJ2-2; 13 bases are shared with TRBD2. Germline V gives CDR1 SQVTM, CDR2 ANQGSEA. This CDR3 region has 14 residues. The ends lost 7 bases at V and 5 bases at J; junction bases unmatched: 4. CDR3 amino acids: CSAGTSGKTGELFF. CDR3 bases: TGCAGCGCCGGGACTAGCGGGAAGACCGGGGAGCTGTTTTTT.

The chain is built from TRBV6-1 and TRBJ1-2, with D unresolved. CDR3 length: 13 amino acids. Trimming took 2 bases from V and 5 from J, leaving 9 bases between them. Germline V gives CDR1 MNHNS, CDR2 SASEGT. The CDR3 spells CASSEPGLYGYTF. CDR3 nucleotides: TGTGCCAGCAGTGAACCGGGTCTTTATGGCTACACCTTC.

This chain connects TRBV28 to TRBJ2-1; 10 positions match TRBD1. V lost 2 bases and J lost 6; bases outside the gene matches: 7. CDR3 length: 16 residues. Germline V CDR1 and CDR2: MDHEN, SYDVKM. The CDR3 DNA sequence: TGTGCCAGCAGTTTAATAGGGGACAGGGGATTCAATGAGCAGTTCTTC. This encodes CASSLIGDRGFNEQFF.

The chain employs TRBV6-1 and TRBJ1-4, with 8 bases identical to TRBD1. The germline V gene encodes CDR1 MNHNS and CDR2 SASEGT. The CDR3 runs 14 residues. The ends lost 5 bases at V and 6 bases at J; junction bases unmatched: 5. CDR3 in amino acids: CASSLPGGDEKLFF. The CDR3 bases are TGTGCCAGCAGTCTACCAGGGGGCGATGAAAAACTGTTTTTT.

CDR3 region: CASSPSTGNYGYTF. CDR3 DNA: TGTGCCAGCAGCCCCTCGACAGGGAATTATGGCTACACCTTC. This chain links TRBV7-3 with TRBJ1-2, with TRBD1 identical over 7 bases. Germline CDR1 reads SGHTA; CDR2 reads FQGTGA. There are 14 residues in the CDR3. V trimming: 5 bases; J trimming: 5 bases; junction bases outside the gene matches: 8.

This clone has only a few counts. The chain recombines TRBV7-9 with TRBJ1-6, with a weak D call TRBD1 (6 bases). The CDR3 has 15 amino acids. Germline lookup yields CDR1 SEHNR and CDR2 FQNEAQ (reference sequence). V was trimmed by 1 base and J by 5 bases, leaving 9 bases between them. CDR3 DNA sequence: TGTGCCAGCAGCTTAGGTCAGGGGAATAATTCACCCCTCCACTTT. Amino acid sequence: CASSLGQGNNSPLHF. Using reference TRBV7-9 and TRBJ1-6 for the parts outside the CDR3, the full variable domain is DTGVSQNPRHKITKRGQNVTFRCDPISEHNRLYWYRQTLGQGPEFLTYFQNEAQLEKSRLLSDRFSAERPKGSFSTLEIQRTEQGDSAMYLCASSLGQGNNSPLHFGNGTRLTVT.

V and J are TRBV11-3 and TRBJ2-7; 7 nucleotides agree with TRBD2. The CDR3 loop spans 17 amino acids. Germline V gives CDR1 SGHNT, CDR2 YENEEA. Trimming at V came to 1 base and at J to 4 bases, leaving 13 bases not matched to a gene. The CDR3 spells CASSLVRPSGGMYEQYF. The CDR3, as DNA: TGTGCCAGCAGCTTAGTTCGACCTAGCGGAGGGATGTACGAGCAGTACTTC.

This chain joins TRBV27 and TRBJ2-7; D is undetermined. With 5 bases removed from V and 8 bases from J, the gap between germline ends came to 16 bases. Looked up from germline, CDR1 is MNHEY and CDR2 is SMNVEV (reference sequence). CDR3 length: 13 residues. This CDR3 is CASSLRWRWKQYF. The DNA for the CDR3 is TGTGCCAGCAGTCTACGTTGGCGGTGGAAGCAGTACTTC.

V is TRBV9 and J is TRBJ2-7; 7 positions agree with TRBD1. CDR3 size: 16 residues. Germline CDR1 SGDLS, CDR2 YYNGEE. V was clipped by 2 bases and J by 7 bases; unmatched bases: 15. The CDR3: CASSVGTRDSIWEQYF. CDR3 DNA sequence: TGTGCCAGCAGCGTCGGAACACGGGACAGCATTTGGGAGCAGTACTTC.

V gene TRBV7-3 combines with J gene TRBJ2-7; D is ambiguous. The germline V gene has CDR1 SGHTA and CDR2 FQGTGA. The CDR3 contains 13 residues. Trimming stripped 5 bases from V and 6 bases from J, with 14 bases between. In DNA, the CDR3 is TGTGCCAGCAGCCCCCTCCCACGGGTCGAGCAGTACTTC. It codes for CASSPLPRVEQYF.

The V call is TRBV4-1, the J call TRBJ1-2; the match to TRBD1 covers 7 bases. CDR1 MGHRA and CDR2 YSYEKL come from the germline V gene. The V segment lost 4 bases and the J segment 5 bases; nucleotides outside the gene matches: 7. The CDR3 contains 14 residues. The CDR3 is CASSPSDRAYGYTF. In nucleotides, the CDR3 is TGCGCCAGCAGCCCTTCAGACAGGGCGTATGGCTACACCTTC.

The rearrangement joins TRBV9 to TRBJ2-6, with D tentatively TRBD1 (5 bases). V was pared by 3 bases and J by 1 base, with 11 bases between. Germline V CDR1 and CDR2: SGDLS, YYNGEE. The CDR3 is 16 amino acids. In nucleotides, the CDR3 is TGTGCCAGCAGCGGATCAGGGTTTTCTGGGGCCAACGTCCTGACTTTC. Encoded protein: CASSGSGFSGANVLTF. The full variable domain, in which reference TRBV9 and TRBJ2-6 provide the parts outside the CDR3, is DSGVTQTPKHLITATGQRVTLRCSPRSGDLSVYWYQQSLDQGLQFLIQYYNGEERAKGNILERFSAQQFPDLHSELNLSSLELGDSALYFCASSGSGFSGANVLTFGAGSRLTVL.

J is TRBJ1-1 and V is TRBV6-4, with TRBD1 identical over 7 bases. The CDR3 extends over 15 amino acids. J was trimmed by 5 bases and V by 6 bases; bases with no gene match: 12. Germline V gene sequence: CDR1 MRHNA, CDR2 SNTAGT. Here the CDR3 reads CASSQKQGRETEAFF. The CDR3 region has the DNA TGTGCCAGCAGCCAGAAACAGGGGAGAGAGACTGAAGCTTTCTTT.

The V gene is TRBV6-5, the J gene TRBJ2-5, with 10 nucleotides matching TRBD2. CDR1 and CDR2 from the germline V gene are MNHEY and SVGAGI. The CDR3 loop spans 15 amino acids. After removal of 5 bases from V and 7 bases from J, the junction contained 10 bases not matched to a gene. The CDR3 DNA follows: TGTGCCAGCAGTCCCCGGACTAGCGGCTCTTGGACCCAGTACTTC. As protein: CASSPRTSGSWTQYF.